This T cell receptor (beta chain) was retrieved from a study of T cell repertoires in cytomegalovirus infection (dated by TCRdb to about 2019). In the study overall: Donor HLA type was relevant to the analysis, as public TCR beta signatures indicated carriage of CMV infection together with the matching HLA type.

This clonotype was detected a few times. Its binding antigen is unknown. Per-base quality was not reported, and no clone a single base away is much larger than it. Instrument on record: Illumina HiSeq 1500. The raw public data were reprocessed by TCRdb itself: fastp quality trimming at Q25, MiXCR clonotype calling, in-frame beta chains only. Each CDR3 protein appears once, grouped with its most common genes and DNA. The sample has some 400,000 distinct CDR3 sequences on record, approximately 31% of them singletons. The ten biggest clones cover about 13% of the sample. After removal of 0 bases from V and 3 bases from J, the junction retains 3 bases not matched to a gene. The germline V gene provides CDR1 MGHRA and CDR2 YSYEKL. Counted from cysteine to phenylalanine, this CDR3 has 15 amino acids. Only CDR3 DNA is held: 45 bases, read in frame from base 1. The paper as a whole reports these results and caveats: In the ex vivo response, HLA-C-restricted CMV-specific TCR beta clonotypes were dominant, and in two of eight donors the single most frequent clonotype came from this HLA-C-restricted group. In both this cohort and an independent cohort of some 350 donors, the cumulative frequency of public TCR beta family members distinguished carriers of CMV infection plus the relevant HLA type.

The clonotype originates from a human donor in good health (CMV status not recorded). Some clones in this sample may be carry-over from other donors' samples. The V and J segments used are TRBV4-1 and TRBJ1-2, with 8 bases aligning to TRBD1. The sample comprised PBMCs. The DNA sequence reads TGCGCCAGCAGCCAAGATGGACAGGGATACTATGGCTACACCTTC. Its translation reads: CASSQDGQGYYGYTF.